Listed below are T cell receptor beta chains from one sample, sequenced in a study of OX40 agonist ivuxolimab in advanced cancers. Some clones are missing from TCRdb's copy, which holds only in-frame ones; the method was immunoSEQ multiplex PCR. Of 50,000 or so clones in the sample, approximately 90% were seen once. This sample comprised CD4+ or CD8+ T cells sorted from blood, obtained in a trial of the OX40 agonist ivuxolimab. These receptor sequences come from an adult with an advanced solid tumor such as melanoma, head and neck, liver or kidney cancer. Both conserved end residues are part of each CDR3. The order of the fields is J gene, V gene, CDR3 length, D gene, clone size, CDR3 DNA, CDR3 protein. D genes are given only for firm matches. Size is omitted from some rows. Given values are once, few, many or a class for expanded clones.

TRBJ1-2 | TRBV2 | 14 | . | . | TGTGCCAGCACTAACCGGGCAGGCGGATATGGCTACACCTTC | CASTNRAGGYGYTF
TRBJ2-7 | TRBV9 | 15 | TRBD2 | . | TGTGCCAGCAGCGTAGCTAGCGGGAATGCCTACGAGCAGTACTTC | CASSVASGNAYEQYF
TRBJ2-7 | TRBV7-9 | 11 | . | . | TGTGCCAGCAGCTTGGGACCTCAGCAGTACTTC | CASSLGPQQYF
TRBJ2-3 | TRBV5-5 | 15 | TRBD1 | . | TGTGCCAGCAGTACCTGGGACAGCCGCACAGATACGCAGTATTTT | CASSTWDSRTDTQYF
TRBJ2-7 | TRBV7-6 | 15 | . | . | TGTGCCAGCAGCTCTGAGTCGGGTTTCTCCTACGAGCAGTACTTC | CASSSESGFSYEQYF
TRBJ1-5 | TRBV12-5 | 11 | . | . | TGTGCTAGTGGTGCCGATCAGCCCCAGCATTTT | CASGADQPQHF
TRBJ2-7 | TRBV27 | 19 | TRBD2 | . | TGTGCCAGCAGTTTATCAGGGTCGGTGTCTAGCGGGAGGCTCTACGAGCAGTACTTC | CASSLSGSVSSGRLYEQYF
TRBJ2-5 | TRBV18 | 16 | . | . | TGTGCCAGCTCCCCGGGACAGGCGACGGCGGCGGGAGACCAGTACTTC | CASSPGQATAAGDQYF
TRBJ2-7 | TRBV5-4 | 13 | . | . | TGTGCCAGCAGCCTAGAGGACAGTCACGAGCAGTACTTC | CASSLEDSHEQYF
TRBJ2-7 | TRBV7-6 | 14 | . | . | TGTGCCAGCAGTCCGAGAGGGTCCTCCTACGAGCAGTACTTC | CASSPRGSSYEQYF
TRBJ2-7 | TRBV27 | 13 | . | . | TGTGCCAGCAGTTCATCGACTGGCTACGAGCAGTACTTC | CASSSSTGYEQYF
TRBJ2-1 | TRBV5-1 | 12 | . | . | TGCGCCAGCAGCTTATGGGCTAATGAGCAGTTCTTC | CASSLWANEQFF
TRBJ2-5 | TRBV7-9 | 15 | TRBD2 | . | TGTGCCAGCAGTCCCAATTCTATGCTAGCGGATGCTCAGTACTTC | CASSPNSMLADAQYF
TRBJ2-3 | TRBV7-3 | 12 | . | . | TGTGCCAGCTCCGGTGATTGGAATACGCAGTATTTT | CASSGDWNTQYF
TRBJ2-7 | TRBV2 | 19 | . | . | TGTGCCAGCAGTGAGATTTCTGAGCTAAGGGAGAATCCAAATTACGAGCAGTACTTC | CASSEISELRENPNYEQYF
TRBJ2-7 | TRBV9 | 13 | . | . | TGTGCCAGCAGCCCCGGGGCCCTATACGAGCAGTACTTC | CASSPGALYEQYF
TRBJ2-3 | TRBV7-6 | 15 | . | . | TGTGCCAGCAGTTCCACCCCCGGGTCCACAGATACGCAGTATTTT | CASSSTPGSTDTQYF
TRBJ2-7 | TRBV4-3 | 15 | TRBD1 | . | TGCGCCAGCAGCCAAGATCGACAGGGGGCCTACGAGCAGTACTTC | CASSQDRQGAYEQYF
TRBJ2-7 | TRBV7-9 | 16 | TRBD1 | few | TGTGCCAGCAGCGTCGGGACAGGCCTTTTAACCTACGAGCAGTACTTC | CASSVGTGLLTYEQYF
TRBJ2-1 | TRBV7-6 | 16 | . | . | TGTGCCAGCAGCTTAAATCAGTTTCCTCCCTTCAATGAGCAGTTCTTC | CASSLNQFPPFNEQFF
TRBJ2-6 | TRBV6-8 | 17 | TRBD1 | . | TGTGCCAGCAGTCGGGGACAGGTCGGGTCTGGGGCCAACGTCCTGACTTTC | CASSRGQVGSGANVLTF
TRBJ1-2 | TRBV30 | 14 | . | . | TGTGCCTGGAATCTTGGGGGGGCTGGTTATGGCTACACCTTC | CAWNLGGAGYGYTF
TRBJ2-2 | TRBV4-1 | 14 | . | . | TGCGCCAGCAGCCAATACCTGAACACCGGGGAGCTGTTTTTT | CASSQYLNTGELFF
TRBJ1-5 | TRBV9 | 14 | . | . | TGTGCCAGCAGCCCGGGGGTGGGAGGTCAGCCCCAGCATTTT | CASSPGVGGQPQHF
TRBJ2-6 | TRBV27 | 16 | TRBD1 | . | TGTGCCAGCAGTCCGACAGGGGGCTTTGGGGCCAACGTCCTGACTTTC | CASSPTGGFGANVLTF
TRBJ2-5 | TRBV7-8 | 16 | . | . | TGTGCCAGCAGCCCCATCTTAGCGGACCTCCAAGAGACCCAGTACTTC | CASSPILADLQETQYF
TRBJ1-4 | TRBV5-1 | 18 | . | . | TGCGCCAGCAGCTCCCTTCCCCCCTACGACAGAAACAATGAAAAACTGTTTTTT | CASSSLPPYDRNNEKLFF
TRBJ1-4 | TRBV28 | 14 | . | . | TGTGCCAGCAGCAGTCAGTCAACTAATGAAAAACTGTTTTTT | CASSSQSTNEKLFF
TRBJ2-7 | TRBV23-1 | 14 | . | . | TGCGCCAGCAGTCGCCGGGACGGGTCCTACGAGCAGTACTTC | CASSRRDGSYEQYF
TRBJ1-1 | TRBV6-5 | 14 | . | once | TGTGCCAGCAGTTACAGGGGACCCCTGACTGAAGCTTTCTTT | CASSYRGPLTEAFF
TRBJ2-3 | TRBV11-3 | 12 | . | . | TGTGCCAGCAGACAGGGAGCAGATACGCAGTATTTT | CASRQGADTQYF
TRBJ2-7 | TRBV5-6 | 15 | . | . | TGTGCCAGCAGCTTAGGGACCGTCCGCTCCTACGAGCAGTACTTC | CASSLGTVRSYEQYF
TRBJ2-7 | TRBV5-1 | 14 | . | . | TGCGCCAGCAGCACATCCGTGGTCGGCTACGAGCAGTACTTC | CASSTSVVGYEQYF
TRBJ1-1 | TRBV28 | 14 | TRBD1 | . | TGTGCCAGCAGGGACAGGGGGTATGGGACTGAAGCTTTCTTT | CASRDRGYGTEAFF
TRBJ1-6 | TRBV19 | 15 | . | . | TGTGCCAGTAGCCACGACTTATCAGGGGATTCGGCCCTCCACTTT | CASSHDLSGDSALHF
TRBJ2-7 | TRBV30 | 13 | . | . | TGTGCCTGGAGTGGAGTCAGCTCCTACGAGCAGTACTTC | CAWSGVSSYEQYF
TRBJ2-2 | TRBV4-3 | 16 | TRBD2 | . | TGCGCCAGCAGCGAGGGACTAGCGGGAGGAACCGGGGAGCTGTTTTTT | CASSEGLAGGTGELFF
TRBJ2-7 | TRBV5-4 | 13 | . | . | TGTGCCAGCAGCCCACCGGCCTCCTACGAGCAGTACTTC | CASSPPASYEQYF
TRBJ2-5 | TRBV6-1 | 17 | TRBD2 | . | TGTGCCAGCAGTGAAATCCTCAAACTAGCGGGGGAAGAGACCCAGTACTTC | CASSEILKLAGEETQYF
TRBJ1-1 | TRBV27 | 14 | . | . | TGTGCCAGCAGTTTAGTCGGGACACACACTGAAGCTTTCTTT | CASSLVGTHTEAFF
TRBJ1-1 | TRBV7-9 | 14 | . | . | TGTGCCAGCAGTCCTTGGGGGGGAACCACTGAAGCTTTCTTT | CASSPWGGTTEAFF
TRBJ2-1 | TRBV7-3 | 14 | TRBD2 | . | TGTGCCAGCAGCTCTAGCGGGAGGGCAGATGAGCAGTTCTTC | CASSSSGRADEQFF
TRBJ2-1 | TRBV27 | 14 | . | . | TGTGCCAGCAGTTTCCTTGGGTCCTACAATGAGCAGTTCTTC | CASSFLGSYNEQFF
TRBJ2-1 | TRBV19 | 15 | TRBD2 | . | TGTGCCAGTAGCGGAACTAGCGGGTTCTACAATGAGCAGTTCTTC | CASSGTSGFYNEQFF
TRBJ2-1 | TRBV6-5 | 16 | . | . | TGTGCCAGCAGTTACTCGAGAGGCGGGGATTACAATGAGCAGTTCTTC | CASSYSRGGDYNEQFF
TRBJ2-1 | TRBV9 | 18 | TRBD1 | once | TGTGCCAGCAGCGTAGGAGGGAGGGACAGGGACCCCTACAATGAGCAGTTCTTC | CASSVGGRDRDPYNEQFF